There are a few counts of the clone carrying this T cell receptor (beta chain). The junction had 7 bases not matched to a gene; V was cut back by 6 bases and J by 5 bases. Per germline, CDR1 MRHNA and CDR2 SNTAGT. The CDR3 loop spans 13 amino acids. This entry comes from a study of blood T cell repertoires in COVID-19. The protocol was immunoSEQ multiplex PCR, while the TCRdb copy is restricted to in-frame clones and leaves out a portion. The sample carries over 85,000 clones, more than 75% recorded once. The sample consisted of peripheral blood. The clonotype originates from a woman aged 80 or older with active COVID-19. The V and J genes are TRBV6-4 and TRBJ2-7; 7 nucleotides align to TRBD1. CDR3 in amino acids: CASRGQIRHEQYF. CDR3 DNA: TGTGCCAGCAGGGGACAGATAAGGCACGAGCAGTACTTC.